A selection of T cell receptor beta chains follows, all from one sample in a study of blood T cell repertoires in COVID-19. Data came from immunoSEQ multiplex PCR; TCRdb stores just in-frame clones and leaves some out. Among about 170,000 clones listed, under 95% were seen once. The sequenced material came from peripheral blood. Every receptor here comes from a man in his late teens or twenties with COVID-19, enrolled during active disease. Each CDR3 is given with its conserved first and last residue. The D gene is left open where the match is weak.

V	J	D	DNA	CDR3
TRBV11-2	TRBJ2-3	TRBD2	TGTGCCAGCAGCTTAGTTAGCGGGAGCGCAGATACGCAGTATTTT	CASSLVSGSADTQYF
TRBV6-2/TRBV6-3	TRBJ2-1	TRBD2	TGTGCCAGCAGTTACGGTGTGCGGGAGTATTGGGAAAATGAGCAGTTCTTC	CASSYGVREYWENEQFF
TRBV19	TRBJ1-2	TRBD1	TGTGCCAGTAGTACCCGGGACAGGGACTATGGCTACACCTTC	CASSTRDRDYGYTF
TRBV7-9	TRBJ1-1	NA	TGTGCCAGCAGCCTCAGGGACACTGAAGCTTTCTTT	CASSLRDTEAFF
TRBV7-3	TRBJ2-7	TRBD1	TGTGCCAGCAGGTCGGGACAGGGGGAGGTCGAGCAGTACTTC	CASRSGQGEVEQYF
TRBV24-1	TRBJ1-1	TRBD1	TGTGCCACCAGTGATCCCCGGACAGGGCGAACTGAAGCTTTCTTT	CATSDPRTGRTEAFF
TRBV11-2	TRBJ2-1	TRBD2	TGTGCCAGCAGCTTAGGGACTAGCGGGAGTCCCCAGAACAATGAGCAGTTCTTC	CASSLGTSGSPQNNEQFF
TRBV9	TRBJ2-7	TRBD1	TGTGCCAGCAGCACAGACAGGGGGCACGAGCAGTACTTC	CASSTDRGHEQYF
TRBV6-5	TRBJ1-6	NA	TGTGCCAGCAGTTACAAGGCGGGGGGGCGAGGCTCACCCCTCCACTTT	CASSYKAGGRGSPLHF
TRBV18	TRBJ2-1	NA	TGTGCCAGCTCACGGGACAAATACAATGAGCAGTTCTTC	CASSRDKYNEQFF
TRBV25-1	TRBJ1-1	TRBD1	TGTGCCAGCAGTGAATTCTCCGGGACAGGGGAGGTAGCTTTCTTT	CASSEFSGTGEVAFF
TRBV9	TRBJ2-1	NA	TGTGCCAGCAGCTTTAGCGGAAGCTCCTACAATGAGCAGTTCTTC	CASSFSGSSYNEQFF
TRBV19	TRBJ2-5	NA	TGTGCCAGTAGTTTGGGGCAGACGGAGACCCAGTACTTC	CASSLGQTETQYF
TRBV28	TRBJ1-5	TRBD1	TGTGCCAGCAGTTTTCAGGGACAGGCCGCACTATATCAGCCCCAGCATTTT	CASSFQGQAALYQPQHF
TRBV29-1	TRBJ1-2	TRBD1	TGCAGCGATGGGACAGCGGAGGGCTACACCTTC	CSDGTAEGYTF